This TCR beta chain was recorded in a study of shared T cell receptors in the human thymus. TCRdb keeps only in-frame clones here, not all; method: immunoSEQ multiplex PCR. The data contain about 380,000 clones, 85% to 95% of them seen just once; the ten biggest clones take up 0.015% to 0.02%. From germline, CDR1 is MDHEN and CDR2 SYDVKM. The V gene lost 5 bases and the J gene lost 0 bases, with 23 bases spanning the gap. The CDR3 has 19 amino acids. Source material: thymocytes. This chain links TRBV28 with TRBJ1-5; the D is unclear. The receptor was derived from a human donor. The CDR3 DNA follows: TGTGCCAGCAGTCTTGAAGTAACGCCCTCCCCTTATAGCAATCAGCCCCAGCATTTT. Residues: CASSLEVTPSPYSNQPQHF. Full variable domain (remainder filled in from reference TRBV28 and TRBJ1-5): DVKVTQSSRYLVKRTGEKVFLECVQDMDHENMFWYRQDPGLGLRLIYFSYDVKMKEKGDIPEGYSVSREKKERFSLILESASTNQTSMYLCASSLEVTPSPYSNQPQHFGDGTRLSIL.